This record looks at one T cell receptor beta chain sequence and its context. Its antigen is unidentified. Vbeta (60) and Jbeta (13) primers were used in the PCR. Using immunoSEQ multiplex PCR, the repertoire was profiled, and TCRdb retains in-frame clones only, with some absent. This table has about 160,000 clones, roughly 87% appearing once. These data belong to a study of cytomegalovirus exposure and HLA in healthy donors. Study-level results: Beyond CMV serostatus, there was no information to go on about immune exposure. It was approximately 160 TCR beta chains that were listed as cytomegalovirus-associated. Most CMV-associated TCR beta chains were later found to appear HLA-restricted.

The CDR3 is 15 residues long. The chain combines TRBV21-1 with TRBJ1-2. TRBV21-1 is marked as a pseudogene. This clonotype originated in a woman under 40 in good health and CMV-seronegative. Sample: PBMCs. CDR3 sequence: CASSKAGSGDYGYTF. The CDR3 DNA reads TGTGCCAGCAGCAAAGCAGGGAGTGGGGACTATGGCTACACCTTC.